The 29 T cell receptor beta chains presented below share a single source sample, sequenced in a study of blood T cell repertoires in COVID-19. Sequencing was performed with immunoSEQ multiplex PCR; in TCRdb, only in-frame clones are kept and a portion is missing. The sample has around 150,000 clones, around nine tenths seen once. The material sequenced was peripheral blood. Every receptor here comes from a man aged 50 to 59 with active or convalescent COVID-19.

The rearrangement links TRBV28 to TRBJ2-7; the match to TRBD1 covers 7 bases. The J segment lost 1 base and the V segment lost 6 bases, leaving 3 bases of the junction unmatched. CDR1 is MDHEN, CDR2 SYDVKM, per germline. CDR3 length equals 13 residues. CDR3 coding DNA: TGTGCCAGCAGGAGACAGGGATCCTACGAGCAGTACTTC. This encodes CASRRQGSYEQYF.

This chain joins TRBV10-1 and TRBJ2-1, with TRBD2 matching 14 bases. CDR3 length: 16 residues. The junction had 9 bases not matched to a gene; V was cut back by 6 bases and J by 8 bases. CDR1 WNHNN and CDR2 SYGVQD come from the germline V gene (reference sequence). The CDR3 region has the DNA TGCGCCAGCAGCCGCCTCGGACTAGCGGGAGGAGATGAGCAGTTCTTC. Translating gives CASSRLGLAGGDEQFF.

J is TRBJ2-1 and V is TRBV11-3, with 10 bases that match TRBD2. Germline values: CDR1 SGHNT, CDR2 YENEEA. The CDR3 is 16 residues long. J was trimmed by 8 bases and V by 5 bases; bases with no gene match: 12. For the CDR3, the DNA is TGTGCCAGCAGCGTTGGGACTAGCGAGTTTTTGGATGAGCAGTTCTTC. It specifies CASSVGTSEFLDEQFF. Full variable domain (remainder filled in from reference TRBV11-3 and TRBJ2-1): EAGVVQSPRYKIIEKKQPVAFWCNPISGHNTLYWYLQNLGQGPELLIRYENEEAVDDSQLPKDRFSAERLKGVDSTLKIQPAELGDSAVYLCASSVGTSEFLDEQFFGPGTRLTVL.

This clone was recorded once. For the CDR3, the DNA is TGTGCCAGCAGCTTAGGGGGGTCTAGCGGGAGCTGGTACGAGCAGTACTTC. Its protein product is CASSLGGSSGSWYEQYF. The J gene is TRBJ2-7, the V gene TRBV7-8, with 10 bases that match TRBD2. V shed 1 base, J shed 4 bases, and the junction held 10 bases outside the gene matches. Germline CDR1 SGHVS, CDR2 FQNEAQ. This CDR3 region has 17 residues. Looking up the rest from reference TRBV7-8 and TRBJ2-7 gives the full variable domain: GAGVSQSPRYKVAKRGQDVALRCDPISGHVSLFWYQQALGQGPEFLTYFQNEAQLDKSGLPSDRFFAERPEGSVSTLKIQRTQQEDSAVYLCASSLGGSSGSWYEQYFGPGTRLTVT.

The chain is built from TRBV28 and TRBJ2-7, with D possibly TRBD2 on 8 matching bases. Between the trimmed V and J ends, which lost 5 bases and 2 bases, there was a span of 31 bases. Germline V lookup: CDR1 MDHEN, CDR2 SYDVKM. The CDR3 loop spans 20 amino acids. The CDR3 sequence: CASSVDRPGGPLLRPYEQYF. DNA of the CDR3: TGTGCCAGCAGTGTGGACAGGCCGGGAGGGCCCCTCCTCAGACCCTACGAGCAGTACTTC.

The genes are TRBV24-1 and TRBJ1-5; 9 nucleotides match TRBD1. The V segment lost 7 bases and the J segment 4 bases; nucleotides outside the gene matches: 1. The CDR3 has 13 amino acids. Germline assignment: CDR1 KGHDR and CDR2 SFDVKD. The CDR3 DNA sequence: TGTGCCACCAGGGGACAGGGTAATCAGCCCCAGCATTTT. Protein: CATRGQGNQPQHF.

This clone was seen at least ten times. The gene calls are TRBV7-2 and TRBJ1-1; D is unclear. Germline assignment: CDR1 SGHTA and CDR2 FQGNSA. Trimming removed 5 bases at V and 5 bases at J, with 9 bases between. CDR3 length equals 12 residues. The DNA of the CDR3 is TGTGCCAGCAGCCGGGGAGTTACTGAAGCTTTCTTT. Its protein is CASSRGVTEAFF.

Notes on this clone: The sample holds other DNA sequences that translate to the same CDR3. This chain uses TRBV10-2 with TRBJ2-3; D remains ambiguous. CDR1 is WSHSY and CDR2 is SAAADI in the germline V gene. The CDR3 totals 15 residues. V was pared by 0 bases and J by 0 bases, with 7 bases between. The CDR3, as DNA: TGCGCCAGCAGTGAGTCCCCGACTAGCACAGATACGCAGTATTTT. Its translation: CASSESPTSTDTQYF.

The chain joins TRBV5-1 to TRBJ2-1; 11 nucleotides agree with TRBD2. This CDR3 spans 16 amino acids. V lost 5 bases and J lost 1; bases outside the gene matches: 5. Germline-derived CDR1 and CDR2 are SGHRS and YFSETQ. CDR3 nucleotides: TGCGCCAGCAGACATTCTAGCGGGAGGTCCTACAATGAGCAGTTCTTC. Its protein is CASRHSSGRSYNEQFF.

The chain employs TRBV5-1 and TRBJ2-1; a weak D match, TRBD1 (5 bases). The V and J ends lost 0 bases and 5 bases respectively, with 15 bases between them. This CDR3 has 16 amino acids. Germline V gives CDR1 SGHRS, CDR2 YFSETQ. In nucleotides, the CDR3 is TGCGCCAGCAGCTTGGGGGGCAGTAGGGGCAACAATGAGCAGTTCTTC. Translating gives CASSLGGSRGNNEQFF. The whole variable domain, remainder taken from reference TRBV5-1 and TRBJ2-1, is KAGVTQTPRYLIKTRGQQVTLSCSPISGHRSVSWYQQTPGQGLQFLFEYFSETQRNKGNFPGRFSGRQFSNSRSEMNVSTLELGDSALYLCASSLGGSRGNNEQFFGPGTRLTVL.

The V call is TRBV28, the J call TRBJ2-3; TRBD1 aligns across 7 bases. Germline values: CDR1 MDHEN, CDR2 SYDVKM. V lost 5 bases to trimming and J lost 4 bases; unmatched junction nucleotides: 12. This CDR3 is built from 16 residues. The CDR3 loop reads CASSGGTAGAADTQYF. The CDR3, as DNA: TGTGCCAGCAGTGGTGGGACAGCCGGGGCAGCAGATACGCAGTATTTT.

The chain joins TRBV7-9 to TRBJ2-7; TRBD1 matches at 7 bases. V dropped 2 bases and J dropped 4; count of bases not matched to a gene: 2. Germline assignment: CDR1 SEHNR and CDR2 FQNEAQ (reference sequence). The CDR3 extends over 13 amino acids. CDR3 in amino acids: CASSLKGAYEQYF. The CDR3 nucleotides read TGTGCCAGCAGCTTAAAGGGGGCGTACGAGCAGTACTTC.

The chain couples TRBV27 to TRBJ1-2; D is perhaps TRBD1 (5 bases). CDR1 is MNHEY and CDR2 is SMNVEV in the germline V gene (reference sequence). The CDR3 has 14 residues. Trimming cost V 6 bases and J 0 bases, with 11 bases left between them. The CDR3 protein is CASRGTGTNYGYTF. The CDR3 DNA reads TGTGCCAGCAGAGGTACAGGAACTAACTATGGCTACACCTTC.

This clone was found a few times. The V call is TRBV2, the J call TRBJ2-5; perhaps TRBD1 as D (5 bases). The CDR3 totals 12 residues. V gave up 8 bases and J gave up 1 base, with 8 bases separating them. The germline V gene encodes CDR1 SNHLY and CDR2 FYNNEI. Here the CDR3 DNA reads TGTGCCAGCTGGGGCCGCCAAGAGACCCAGTACTTC. Residues: CASWGRQETQYF.

This chain uses TRBV28 with TRBJ2-5, with TRBD1 matching over 8 bases. The CDR3 consists of 16 residues. V shed 3 bases and J 3 bases; nucleotides not matched to a gene: 9. Germline-derived CDR1 and CDR2 are MDHEN and SYDVKM. The CDR3 reads CASSFPWGQEEETQYF. The CDR3 coding sequence is TGTGCCAGCAGTTTCCCGTGGGGACAGGAGGAAGAGACCCAGTACTTC. Combining the CDR3 with reference TRBV28 and TRBJ2-5 gives the whole variable domain DVKVTQSSRYLVKRTGEKVFLECVQDMDHENMFWYRQDPGLGLRLIYFSYDVKMKEKGDIPEGYSVSREKKERFSLILESASTNQTSMYLCASSFPWGQEEETQYFGPGTRLLVL.

This CDR3 reads CASSPRDQETQYF. The CDR3 DNA is TGTGCCAGCAGCCCGCGCGACCAAGAGACCCAGTACTTC. This chain connects TRBV11-3 to TRBJ2-5; D is uncertain. CDR1 SGHNT and CDR2 YENEEA come from the germline V gene. The CDR3 is 13 amino acids. V gave up 5 bases and J gave up 0 bases, with 7 bases separating them.

The V and J genes are TRBV7-2 and TRBJ2-1, with TRBD1 as a possible D gene (6 bases). The CDR3 has 15 amino acids. CDR1 is SGHTA and CDR2 is FQGNSA in the germline V gene. Deletions cut 2 bases from V and 9 bases from J, with 17 bases between. The CDR3 DNA reads TGTGCCAGCAGCTTAAGATCGAACGAACAGGGTGAGCAGTTCTTC. Amino acid sequence: CASSLRSNEQGEQFF.

V is TRBV5-1 and J is TRBJ2-7; the D gene is possibly TRBD1 (8 bases). The CDR3 sequence is 14 residues long. The V and J ends lost 7 bases and 3 bases respectively, with 17 bases between them. Germline V gives CDR1 SGHRS, CDR2 YFSETQ. The CDR3 loop is CASGTGGVLYEQYF. In nucleotides, the CDR3 is TGCGCCAGCGGCACAGGGGGGGTTCTCTACGAGCAGTACTTC.

This chain connects TRBV9 to TRBJ2-1; the D gene is possibly TRBD2 (6 bases). Germline assignment: CDR1 SGDLS and CDR2 YYNGEE. Trimming removed 0 bases at V and 6 bases at J, with 22 bases between. The CDR3 sequence is 18 residues long. CDR3 loop: CASSVDSGGRRAANEQFF. The CDR3, as DNA: TGTGCCAGCAGCGTAGACTCCGGGGGACGGAGGGCGGCCAATGAGCAGTTCTTC.

This clone has a single count. The chain is built from TRBV18 and TRBJ2-7; tentative D call: TRBD1 (6 bases). CDR3 size: 12 residues. Germline assignment: CDR1 KGHSH and CDR2 LQKENI. V lost 5 bases and J lost 5, with 10 bases in between. CDR3 nucleotide sequence: TGTGCCAGCTCATTCTCAGGGGACGAGCAGTACTTC. This sequence encodes CASSFSGDEQYF.

The chain is built from TRBV6-4 and TRBJ2-1, with D possibly matching TRBD2 (5 bases). Germline V CDR1 and CDR2: MRHNA, SNTAGT. The V end lost 3 bases, the J end lost 6 bases, and 15 bases lay between the germline ends. The CDR3 covers 15 residues. The CDR3 loop reads CASSEQSRGSNEQFF. In DNA, the CDR3 is TGTGCCAGCAGTGAACAATCCCGGGGAAGCAATGAGCAGTTCTTC.

In the case of this clone: The junction differs from germline at one of its ends, possibly a read error. The J gene is TRBJ2-3, the V gene TRBV3-1 (or the pseudogene TRBV3-2); D is possibly TRBD1 (5 bases). This CDR3 contains 14 residues. Germline values: CDR1 LGHDT, CDR2 YNNKEL (reference sequence). CDR3 loop: CASSQEVRTGTQYF. The CDR3 region has the DNA TGTGCCAGCAGCCAAGAGGTACGCACAGGTACGCAGTATTTT.

The chain links TRBV5-1 to TRBJ1-1; 7 bases fit TRBD1. Trimming cost V 5 bases and J 0 bases; bases outside gene matches: 7. Germline V CDR1 and CDR2: SGHRS, YFSETQ. This CDR3 has 15 amino acids. The CDR3 region has the DNA TGCGCCAGCAGACGGGAGGGGGCCATGAACACTGAAGCTTTCTTT. It specifies CASRREGAMNTEAFF. The variable domain in full, with the rest retrieved from reference TRBV5-1 and TRBJ1-1, is KAGVTQTPRYLIKTRGQQVTLSCSPISGHRSVSWYQQTPGQGLQFLFEYFSETQRNKGNFPGRFSGRQFSNSRSEMNVSTLELGDSALYLCASRREGAMNTEAFFGQGTRLTVV.

This chain uses TRBV9 with TRBJ1-5; no reliable D call. Trimming pared 0 bases from V and 0 bases from J, leaving 7 bases between. The CDR3 is 15 residues long. Germline V gene sequence: CDR1 SGDLS, CDR2 YYNGEE. This chain's CDR3 is CASSVGGISNQPQHF. In DNA form, the CDR3 reads TGTGCCAGCAGCGTAGGAGGGATTAGCAATCAGCCCCAGCATTTT.

The J gene is TRBJ2-2, the V gene TRBV27, with 8 bases aligning to TRBD1. V dropped 6 bases and J dropped 7; count of bases not matched to a gene: 4. The CDR3 has 13 amino acids. Germline V lookup: CDR1 MNHEY, CDR2 SMNVEV (reference sequence). The CDR3 spells CASRTTGGGELFF. Here the CDR3 DNA reads TGTGCCAGCAGGACTACAGGGGGCGGGGAGCTGTTTTTT.

The chain has TRBV3-1 (or the pseudogene TRBV3-2) and TRBJ2-7, with 9 positions matching TRBD1. The V gene's germline CDR1 is LGHDT and CDR2 YNNKEL (reference sequence). After removal of 1 base from V and 2 bases from J, the junction contained 3 bases not matched to a gene. The CDR3 contains 15 residues. CDR3 sequence (DNA): TGTGCCAGCAGCCAAGGCGGGACAGGGACCTACGAGCAGTACTTC. As protein: CASSQGGTGTYEQYF.

V gene TRBV11-2 combines with J gene TRBJ2-5; D is unclear. Trimming cost V 1 base and J 5 bases, with 8 bases left between them. This CDR3 is 13 amino acids long. Germline V lookup: CDR1 SGHAT, CDR2 FQNNGV. This chain's CDR3 is CASSLGFRETQYF. CDR3 DNA sequence: TGTGCCAGCAGCTTAGGGTTCAGGGAGACCCAGTACTTC. Combining the CDR3 with reference TRBV11-2 and TRBJ2-5 gives the whole variable domain EAGVAQSPRYKIIEKRQSVAFWCNPISGHATLYWYQQILGQGPKLLIQFQNNGVVDDSQLPKDRFSAERLKGVDSTLKIQPAKLEDSAVYLCASSLGFRETQYFGPGTRLLVL.

The chain uses TRBV28 and TRBJ1-6; 8 bases fit TRBD1. Unmatched junction bases numbered 4, after V lost 5 bases and J lost 4 bases. Looked up from germline, CDR1 is MDHEN and CDR2 is SYDVKM. This CDR3 spans 15 amino acids. The CDR3 bases are TGTGCCAGCAGTCCGAGGACAGGGTATAATTCACCCCTCCACTTT. Translating gives CASSPRTGYNSPLHF.

In DNA form, the CDR3 reads TGTGCCAGTAGTGGACAGACAATAAATTCACCCCTCCACTTT. Protein: CASSGQTINSPLHF. The chain combines TRBV19 with TRBJ1-6; D is possibly TRBD1 (6 bases). The V end was cut by 5 bases, the J end by 7 bases, with 12 bases between. This CDR3 region has 14 residues. Germline V gene sequence: CDR1 LNHDA, CDR2 SQIVND (reference sequence).